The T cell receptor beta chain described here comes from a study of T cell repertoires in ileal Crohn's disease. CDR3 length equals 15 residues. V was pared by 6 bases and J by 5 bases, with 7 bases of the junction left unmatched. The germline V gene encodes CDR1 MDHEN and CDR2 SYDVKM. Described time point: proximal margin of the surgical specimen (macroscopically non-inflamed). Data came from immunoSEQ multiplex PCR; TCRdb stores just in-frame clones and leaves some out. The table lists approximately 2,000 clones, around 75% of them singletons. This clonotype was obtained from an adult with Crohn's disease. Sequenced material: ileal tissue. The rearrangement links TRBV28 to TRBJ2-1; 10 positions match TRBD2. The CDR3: CASRYLAGGHNEQFF. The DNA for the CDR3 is TGTGCCAGCAGATACTTAGCGGGGGGACACAATGAGCAGTTCTTC.